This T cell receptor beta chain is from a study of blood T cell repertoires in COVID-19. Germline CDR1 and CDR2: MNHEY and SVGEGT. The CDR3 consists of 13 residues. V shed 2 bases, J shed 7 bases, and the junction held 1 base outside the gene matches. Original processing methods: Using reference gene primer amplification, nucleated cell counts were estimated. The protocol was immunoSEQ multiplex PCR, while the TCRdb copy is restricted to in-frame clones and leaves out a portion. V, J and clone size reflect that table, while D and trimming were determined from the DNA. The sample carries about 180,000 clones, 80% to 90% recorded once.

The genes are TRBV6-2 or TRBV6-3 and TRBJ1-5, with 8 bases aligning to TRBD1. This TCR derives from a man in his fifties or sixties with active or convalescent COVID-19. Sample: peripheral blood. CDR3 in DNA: TGTGCCAGCAGTTACGCAGGGGGCCAGCCCCAGCATTTT. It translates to CASSYAGGQPQHF.